This TCR beta chain was sequenced for a study of human T cells and chemical hapten exposure. Study outcomes and limitations: Relative to control repertoires, expanded TCRs gave rise to significantly more large CDR3 similarity clusters. Alopecia affecting every donor means their immune response may not match healthy people's.

TCRdb re-called the RACE reads with MiXCR, one entry per CDR3 protein. Here the sample spans 35,000 or so distinct CDR3 sequences, around a tenth being singletons. V lost 0 bases to trimming and J lost 1 base, with 9 bases between them. There are 14 residues in the CDR3. The V gene's germline CDR1 is DFQATT and CDR2 SNEGSKA (reference sequence). In this sample, this clonotype turned up a few times. Its antigen remains unknown. Regarding time point: pre-sensitization, week 0. Noted treatment: therapeutic diphenylcyclopropenone sensitization with weekly scalp DPC. Total RNA was extracted from unfractionated whole blood.

This TCR derives from a man aged 50-60 years with alopecia areata. Some clones in this sample may be carry-over from other donors' samples. The source material was whole blood, sampled in connection with sensitization to the hapten diphenylcyclopropenone (DPC). V and J are TRBV20-1 and TRBJ2-5, with D perhaps matching TRBD1 or TRBD2 (5 bases each). CDR3 sequence: CSARDRGSQETQYF. The CDR3 bases are TGCAGTGCTAGAGATCGGGGCAGCCAAGAGACCCAGTACTTC.